This T cell receptor (beta chain) was sequenced in a study of T cell responses to AZD1222 COVID-19 vaccine. Trimming removed 1 base from V and 4 bases from J, with 10 bases in between. CDR1 is SQVTM and CDR2 is ANQGSEA in the germline V gene. This CDR3 is 13 amino acids long. Regarding this clone: Its cognate antigen is unknown.

Libraries were prepared by immunoSEQ multiplex PCR; TCRdb keeps only in-frame clonotypes and omits some of them. This table holds fewer than 250,000 clones, approximately 94% found once. Study-level results: Repertoire samples came only from after the peak T cell response. Baseline seropositives among AZD1222 recipients totaled only 5 to 7. Among vaccine-associated CD4 TCRs, coverage spanned spike, with dominance at 160-218 and 743-854. Clonal diversity may have been underestimated in mostly white British donors.

Sequences were derived from peripheral blood, sampled on day 0 of MenACWY control vaccination. The chain is built from TRBV29-1 and TRBJ1-2; D is unresolved. This sequence originates from an adult in good health. CDR3 in DNA: TGCAGCGTTGAAGGGGCAGTTACCTATGGCTACACCTTC. Protein product: CSVEGAVTYGYTF. The whole variable domain, remainder taken from reference TRBV29-1 and TRBJ1-2, is SAVISQKPSRDICQRGTSLTIQCQVDSQVTMMFWYRQQPGQSLTLIATANQGSEATYESGFVIDKFPISRPNLTFSTLTVSNMSPEDSSIYLCSVEGAVTYGYTFGSGTRLTVV.